These T cell receptor beta chains were read from a single sample in a study of blood T cells in healthy people across ages. In TCRdb, the 5' RACE reads were re-called with MiXCR into one record per CDR3 protein. This repertoire shows around 1,600,000 distinct CDR3 sequences, approximately 43% found once; its top ten account for about 4%. Sequencing was done on a sample of blood. These receptors were obtained from a woman younger than 35 in good health. Both conserved end residues are part of each CDR3. D genes are given only for firm matches. Rows give clone size only sometimes, using once, few, many, or a class for an expanded clone.

v_call	j_call	d_call	clone_size	cdr3_nt	cdr3_aa
TRBV5-1	TRBJ1-2	-	-	TGCGCCAGCAGCTGGGGTGGAGGGGCTACAAATGGCTACACCTTC	CASSWGGGATNGYTF
TRBV7-9	TRBJ2-7	-	-	TGTGCCAGCAGCTTGGCGGGCCCGAGGGAGCAGTACTTC	CASSLAGPREQYF
TRBV4-3	TRBJ2-7	-	few	TGCGCCAGCAGCCGCTCACATAGCTACGAGCAGTACTTC	CASSRSHSYEQYF
TRBV27	TRBJ2-2	TRBD1	few	TGTGCCAGCAGCTACGGACAGGGGGCGAGGACCGGGGAGCTGTTTTTT	CASSYGQGARTGELFF
TRBV7-2	TRBJ1-1	-	-	TGTGCCAGCAGCCCCGGACGGGAGACTGAAGCTTTCTTT	CASSPGRETEAFF
TRBV7-9	TRBJ1-1	TRBD1	-	TGTGCCAGCAGCCTAAGACAGGGGGGCAGCACTGAAGCTTTCTTT	CASSLRQGGSTEAFF
TRBV11-2	TRBJ2-5	-	once	TGTGCCAGCAGCTTCCCCGACAGGAGCCAAGAGACCCAGTACTTC	CASSFPDRSQETQYF
TRBV4-3	TRBJ2-7	-	-	TGCGCCAGCAGCCAAGATCTGTCCGACAATGAGCAGTACTTC	CASSQDLSDNEQYF
TRBV12-3/TRBV12-4	TRBJ2-1	-	many	TGTGCCAGCAGTTTTTCCGGGGGCGTTTACAATGAGCAGTTCTTC	CASSFSGGVYNEQFF
TRBV6-6	TRBJ2-5	TRBD2	few	TGTGCCAGCAGTCCTCTCCAGCTAGCGGGGGGCCAAGAGACCCAGTACTTC	CASSPLQLAGGQETQYF
TRBV13	TRBJ2-7	-	-	TGTGCCAGCAGCTTAGAACGCACAGAAGGACACGAGCAGTACTTC	CASSLERTEGHEQYF
TRBV11-2	TRBJ1-2	-	-	TGTGCCAGCAGCTTAGATGCTGGCTACACCTTC	CASSLDAGYTF
TRBV6-2/TRBV6-3	TRBJ2-5	-	few	TGTGCCAGCAGTTATTTGGGGATTCCGTGGGAGACCCAGTACTTC	CASSYLGIPWETQYF
TRBV29-1	TRBJ2-7	TRBD2	-	TGCAGCGTTGAGAATAGCGGGGGAGGAGAGCAGTACTTC	CSVENSGGGEQYF
TRBV7-9	TRBJ1-6	-	-	TGTGCCAGCAGCTTAGTGGGAGCGGGCTCACCCCTCCACTTT	CASSLVGAGSPLHF
TRBV2	TRBJ1-4	-	-	TGTGCCAGCATCCTATCGGGCAACAGAGCTGAAAAACTGTTTTTT	CASILSGNRAEKLFF
TRBV20-1	TRBJ2-1	-	-	TGCAGTGCTAGAGTCGGAATTTCAAGCTCCTACAATGAGCAGTTCTTC	CSARVGISSSYNEQFF
TRBV6-2/TRBV6-3	TRBJ2-1	TRBD2	few	TGTGCCAGCGCCGAGGCGGGGGTATACAATGAGCAGTTCTTC	CASAEAGVYNEQFF
TRBV19	TRBJ2-6	-	many	TGTGCCAGTAGTCCCACAGCCTCTGGGGCCAACGTCCTGACTTTC	CASSPTASGANVLTF
TRBV4-2	TRBJ1-5	TRBD1	-	TGTGCCAGCAGCCAAGGGACAGGGAGGGAGCCCCAGCATTTT	CASSQGTGREPQHF
TRBV7-9	TRBJ1-2	-	-	TGTGCCAACAGCCCGGAGAGGAACTATGGCTACACCTTC	CANSPERNYGYTF
TRBV20-1	TRBJ2-3	-	-	TGCAGTCCCCAACTCACAGAGACGCAGTATTTT	CSPQLTETQYF
TRBV10-2	TRBJ2-4	TRBD2	-	TGCGCCAGCAGTGCGGGAGGTGTGGACATTCAGTACTTC	CASSAGGVDIQYF
TRBV3-1	TRBJ1-2	-	-	TGTGCCAGCAGCCACGTAACAGGCGCCTTTAACTATGGCTACACCTTC	CASSHVTGAFNYGYTF
TRBV28	TRBJ2-6	-	-	TGTGCCAGCAGTCCCACAGGTATCTCTGGGGCCAACGTCCTGACTTTC	CASSPTGISGANVLTF
TRBV11-2	TRBJ2-1	-	-	TGTGCCAGCAACAATCGTGGTTATCGAGGGAAGTTCCTCAACTCCTACAATGAGCAGTTCTTC	CASNNRGYRGKFLNSYNEQFF
TRBV20-1	TRBJ2-2	-	-	TGCAGTGCTGGGATCTCCGGGGAGCTGTTTTTT	CSAGISGELFF
TRBV6-5	TRBJ2-3	-	few	TGTGCCAGCAGTTACGCGGGATTTCCAGATACGCAGTATTTT	CASSYAGFPDTQYF
TRBV6-5	TRBJ1-2	-	few	TGTGCCAGCAGTCACGAGGGCGATTGGGGAGGCTACACCTTC	CASSHEGDWGGYTF
TRBV4-1	TRBJ2-1	-	few	TGCGCCAGCAGCCAGTCTGACGTGAGCTCCTACAATGAGCAGTTCTTC	CASSQSDVSSYNEQFF
TRBV15	TRBJ2-3	TRBD2	-	TGTGCCACCAGCTTTAGACTAGCAGTTGGCACAGATACGCAGTATTTT	CATSFRLAVGTDTQYF
TRBV30	TRBJ2-7	-	-	TGTGCCTGGAGTATTCTGGGTTCGGGCGAGCAGTACTTC	CAWSILGSGEQYF
TRBV15	TRBJ1-1	-	-	TGTGCCACCAGCATTGGGGTGAGGACTGAAGCTTTCTTT	CATSIGVRTEAFF
TRBV7-2	TRBJ1-4	TRBD1	-	TGTGCCAGCAGCCGACAGGGGGCAATAAGTGAAAAACTGTTTTTT	CASSRQGAISEKLFF
TRBV20-1	TRBJ2-7	-	-	TGCAGTGCTGAAGACAGGCTATCCTACGAGCAGTACTTC	CSAEDRLSYEQYF
TRBV4-1	TRBJ1-2	-	many	TGCGCCAGCAGCTCGAAGACGGGTGACTATGGCTACACCTTC	CASSSKTGDYGYTF
TRBV27	TRBJ2-1	-	-	TGTGCCAGCAGTTTAACGAGCTCCTACAATGGGCAGTTCTTC	CASSLTSSYNGQFF
TRBV12-3/TRBV12-4	TRBJ2-4	TRBD1	-	TGTGCCAGCAGTTTCTCCGGGACAGGGGTGGGGGAGCAGTACTTC	CASSFSGTGVGEQYF
TRBV3-1	TRBJ1-1	-	-	TGTGCCAGCAGCCAAGGGCATCACCCCACTGAAACTTTCTTT	CASSQGHHPTETFF
TRBV12-3/TRBV12-4	TRBJ2-5	-	-	TGTGCCAGCTTATCCCAAGAGACCCAGTACTTC	CASLSQETQYF
TRBV20-1	TRBJ2-5	-	few	TGCAGTGCTCCACCAACAGGGACTCGGGAGACCCAGTACTTC	CSAPPTGTRETQYF
TRBV6-5	TRBJ2-7	TRBD1	-	TGTGCCAGCAGATTCCAGGGGGCAGGAAATGAGCAGTACTTC	CASRFQGAGNEQYF
TRBV7-9	TRBJ1-4	-	-	TGTGCCAGCAGCTTAGTACAGCCTAATGAAAAACTGTTTTTT	CASSLVQPNEKLFF